The 9 T cell receptor beta chains below were found in one sample sequenced in a study of CD8 T cells in ankylosing spondylitis. In TCRdb, the 5' RACE reads were re-called with MiXCR into one record per CDR3 protein. The data show about 250,000 distinct CDR3 sequences, under 12% seen once. Sequences were obtained from blood, either unsorted or a sorted T cell fraction (not recorded which). The receptors derive from a male donor with ankylosing spondylitis or in good health (not recorded which).

This clonotype was counted ten times or more. The chain couples TRBV5-5 to TRBJ1-2, with TRBD1 matching over 7 bases. Germline trimming cut 4 bases from V and 8 bases from J; bases unmatched to any gene: 5. Looked up from germline, CDR1 is SGHKS and CDR2 is YYEKEE (reference sequence). The CDR3 runs to 12 residues. In DNA, the CDR3 is TGTGCCAGCAGCAGTAGACAGGGCGGCTACACCTTC. The encoded protein is CASSSRQGGYTF. Complete variable domain (other parts from reference TRBV5-5 and TRBJ1-2): DAGVTQSPTHLIKTRGQQVTLRCSPISGHKSVSWYQQVLGQGPQFIFQYYEKEERGRGNFPDRFSARQFPNYSSELNVNALLLGDSALYLCASSSRQGGYTFGSGTRLTVV.

This clonotype was detected many times. The genes are TRBV28 and TRBJ2-7; D perhaps matches TRBD2 (6 bases). The V gene's germline CDR1 is MDHEN and CDR2 SYDVKM. This CDR3 comprises 12 residues. Between the trimmed V and J ends, which lost 8 bases and 5 bases, there was a span of 13 bases. In DNA, the CDR3 is TGTGCCAGCCGGGCCCCGGGGGACGAGCAGTACTTC. Translating it yields CASRAPGDEQYF.

This clonotype has at least ten counts. The chain carries TRBV5-1 and TRBJ1-2; weak D call: TRBD1 (5 bases). The CDR3 is 13 residues long. With 3 bases removed from V and 2 bases from J, the gap between germline ends came to 8 bases. Germline V gene sequence: CDR1 SGHRS, CDR2 YFSETQ. The CDR3 nucleotides read TGCGCCAGCAGCTCGACAGAGAACTATGGCTACACCTTC. This codes for CASSSTENYGYTF.

This clonotype has a count of ten or more. The chain uses TRBV15 and TRBJ2-5; D gene unclear. Germline V gives CDR1 LNHNV, CDR2 YYDKDF (reference sequence). V was cut by 8 bases and J by 1 base, with 8 bases left in between. This CDR3 has 12 amino acids. CDR3 nucleotides: TGTGCCACCCGCCAGACCCAAGAGACCCAGTACTTC. It is translated as CATRQTQETQYF.

This clonotype has a count of ten or more. This chain links TRBV5-1 with TRBJ2-3, with no clear D. In germline, CDR1 is SGHRS, CDR2 YFSETQ. The CDR3 runs to 15 residues. V lost 0 bases, J lost 4 bases, and 12 bases lay in between. The CDR3 DNA follows: TGCGCCAGCAGCTTGGACACCTCGAGGCCAGATACGCAGTATTTT. Encoded protein: CASSLDTSRPDTQYF.

This clonotype was seen at least ten times. The chain employs TRBV7-9 and TRBJ2-5, with unresolved D. This CDR3 contains 11 residues. Trimming pared 5 bases from V and 6 bases from J, leaving 7 bases between. The V gene's germline CDR1 is SEHNR and CDR2 FQNEAQ (reference sequence). The CDR3 is CASSPLKTQYF. DNA for the CDR3: TGTGCCAGCAGCCCACTAAAGACCCAGTACTTC.

This clonotype was seen repeatedly, ten times or more. The V call is TRBV27, the J call TRBJ2-5; 7 bases line up with TRBD2. V lost 2 bases and J lost 5; bases outside the gene matches: 5. Germline V gene sequence: CDR1 MNHEY, CDR2 SMNVEV (reference sequence). The CDR3 has 14 residues. CDR3 region: CASSLLGLVETQYF. The CDR3 nucleotides read TGTGCCAGCAGTTTACTTGGACTAGTTGAGACCCAGTACTTC.

In this sample, this clonotype turned up many times. V gene TRBV20-1 combines with J gene TRBJ1-5; 7 positions match TRBD1. CDR1 is DFQATT and CDR2 is SNEGSKA in the germline V gene (reference sequence). The CDR3 has 15 amino acids. The V segment lost 6 bases and the J segment 1 base; nucleotides outside the gene matches: 9. CDR3 DNA sequence: TGCAGTGCCTCATCCGGGACAGCAAGCAATCAGCCCCAGCATTTT. Translated: CSASSGTASNQPQHF.

This clonotype occurred many times. The chain has TRBV5-1 and TRBJ2-1; the D gene is possibly TRBD2 (5 bases). Trimming removed 0 bases from V and 8 bases from J, with 9 bases in between. CDR1 is SGHRS and CDR2 is YFSETQ in the germline V gene. The CDR3 contains 13 residues. CDR3 residues: CASSLAGSDEQFF. For the CDR3, the DNA is TGCGCCAGCAGCTTGGCGGGATCAGATGAGCAGTTCTTC.